This T cell receptor beta chain was sequenced for a study of blood T cell repertoires in COVID-19. Study at large: Sites across the United States, Italy and Spain contributed samples from acute and convalescent COVID-19. Sources were T cells, B-cell-depleted T cells, or PBMCs; the material itself was cDNA or gDNA.

Germline CDR1 LNHNV, CDR2 YYDKDF (reference sequence). CDR3 length: 14 residues. The V and J ends lost 5 bases and 2 bases, in that order; junction bases with no gene match: 3. As processed by the authors: Amplification with reference gene primers provided the estimates of nucleated cell counts. The protocol was immunoSEQ multiplex PCR, while the TCRdb copy is restricted to in-frame clones and leaves out a portion. That table supplies the V and J calls and clone size; D and trimming were determined from the DNA. Here the sample spans roughly 220,000 clones, around four fifths being singletons. The sequencing input was peripheral blood. The TCR sequence derives from a woman aged 55-75 years who had recovered from COVID-19. The chain recombines TRBV15 with TRBJ2-3; 8 bases fit TRBD2. The CDR3 region has the DNA TGTGCCACCAGCTTGCGGGGGGCCACAGATACGCAGTATTTT. Encoded protein: CATSLRGATDTQYF.